This TCR beta chain was captured by sequencing in a study of blood T cell repertoires in COVID-19. Study-wide background: The United States, Italy and Spain were the sources of the acute and convalescent COVID-19 samples. The analysed material was cDNA or gDNA that came from T cells, B-cell-depleted T cells, or PBMCs.

CDR3 size: 12 residues. V trimming: 8 bases; J trimming: 5 bases; junction bases outside the gene matches: 6. Per germline, CDR1 MDHEN and CDR2 SYDVKM. Original data processing: Reference gene primers were amplified, and this amplification served to estimate nucleated cell counts. Some clones are missing from TCRdb's copy, which holds only in-frame ones; the method was immunoSEQ multiplex PCR. V and J calls and clone size are given by that table; D and trimming were obtained from the DNA. The sample contains approximately 100,000 clones, 75% to 90% of which appear only once. The clonotype was recovered from a woman aged 80 or over with acute or convalescent COVID-19. This chain uses TRBV28 with TRBJ2-7, with TRBD2 identical over 7 bases. Sequenced material: peripheral blood. CDR3: CASLKRGNEQYF. The CDR3 coding sequence is TGTGCCAGCTTAAAGCGGGGAAACGAGCAGTACTTC.